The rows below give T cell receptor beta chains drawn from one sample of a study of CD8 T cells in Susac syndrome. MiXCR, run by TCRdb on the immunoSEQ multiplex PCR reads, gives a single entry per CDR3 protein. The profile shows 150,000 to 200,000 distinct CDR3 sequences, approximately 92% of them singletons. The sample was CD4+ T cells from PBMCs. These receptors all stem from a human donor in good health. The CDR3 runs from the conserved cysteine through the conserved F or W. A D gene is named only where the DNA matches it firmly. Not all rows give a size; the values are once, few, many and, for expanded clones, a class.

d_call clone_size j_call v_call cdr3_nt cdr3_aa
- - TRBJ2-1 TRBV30 TGTGCCTGGAACCAAGGGGTGGCGTACAATGAGCAGTTCTTC CAWNQGVAYNEQFF
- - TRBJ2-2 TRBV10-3 TGTGCCATCAGTGAGACGAACGGGGAGCTGTTTTTT CAISETNGELFF
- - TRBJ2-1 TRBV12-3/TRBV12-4 TGTGCCACCACGAAAGGGTCTGTAGGGGATGAGCAGTTCTTC CATTKGSVGDEQFF
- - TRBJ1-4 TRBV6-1 TGTGCCAGCAACCCCTCCAAGAGAGAAAAACTGTTTTTT CASNPSKREKLFF
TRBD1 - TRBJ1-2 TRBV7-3 TGTGCCAGCAGCGTCACAGGGGTGTCCGGCTACACCTTC CASSVTGVSGYTF
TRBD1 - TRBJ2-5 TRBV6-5 TGTGCCAGCAGCGACAGGGGATATCGGGAGACCCAGTACTTC CASSDRGYRETQYF
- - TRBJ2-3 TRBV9 TGTGCCAGCAGCGTAGAAGGAGGTGGAGGCACAGATACGCAGTATTTT CASSVEGGGGTDTQYF
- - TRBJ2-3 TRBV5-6 TGTGCCAGCAGCTTTAGGCAGGAATACACAGATACGCAGTATTTT CASSFRQEYTDTQYF
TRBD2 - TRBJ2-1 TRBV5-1 TGCGCCAGCAGCTTGGGGATACTAGCGGGGGTATACAATGAGCAGTTCTTC CASSLGILAGVYNEQFF
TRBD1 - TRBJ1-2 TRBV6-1 TGTGCCAGCATATCCGGGACAGGGCTCTATGGCTACACCTTC CASISGTGLYGYTF
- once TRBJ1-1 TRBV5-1 TGCGCCAGCAGCTCATTACAGGGGAACACTGAAGCTTTCTTT CASSSLQGNTEAFF
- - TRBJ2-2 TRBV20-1 TGCAGTGCTAAAGGACGGGCGAACACCGGGGAGCTGTTTTTT CSAKGRANTGELFF
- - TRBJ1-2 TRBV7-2 TGTGCCAGCAGCGTAATGAGGCAGACCTATGGCTACACCTTC CASSVMRQTYGYTF
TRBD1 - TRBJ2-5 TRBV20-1 TGCAGTGCTAGTAGAGGGACAGGGTATGGTGAGACCCAGTACTTC CSASRGTGYGETQYF
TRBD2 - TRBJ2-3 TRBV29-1 TGCAGCGTTGAGCCCCGGGGGGGGGCCGCAGATACGCAGTATTTT CSVEPRGGAADTQYF
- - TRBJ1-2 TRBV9 TGTGCCAGCAGCCGGACGGGGGCCAGCTATGGCTACACCTTC CASSRTGASYGYTF
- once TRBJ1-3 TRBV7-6 TGTGCCAGCAGCTTAGGGGAGCATGGTGGAAACACCATATATTTT CASSLGEHGGNTIYF
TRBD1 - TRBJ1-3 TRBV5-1 TGCGCCAGCAGCTCGACAGGGCTGGAAGGAAACACCATATATTTT CASSSTGLEGNTIYF
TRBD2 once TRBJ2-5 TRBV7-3 TGTGCCAGCAGCTTAGGGCTAGCGGGGGGGCTTGAGTACTTC CASSLGLAGGLEYF
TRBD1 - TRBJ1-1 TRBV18 TGTGCCAGCTCACTCGCAGGGGGCGGGGACACTGAAGCTTTCTTT CASSLAGGGDTEAFF
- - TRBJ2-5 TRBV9 TGTGCCAGCAGCCTAGAGAGCCACCAAGAGACCCAGTACTTC CASSLESHQETQYF
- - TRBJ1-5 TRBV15 TGTGCCACCAGCATGGGAGGCTATGGGGATCAGCCCCAGCATTTT CATSMGGYGDQPQHF